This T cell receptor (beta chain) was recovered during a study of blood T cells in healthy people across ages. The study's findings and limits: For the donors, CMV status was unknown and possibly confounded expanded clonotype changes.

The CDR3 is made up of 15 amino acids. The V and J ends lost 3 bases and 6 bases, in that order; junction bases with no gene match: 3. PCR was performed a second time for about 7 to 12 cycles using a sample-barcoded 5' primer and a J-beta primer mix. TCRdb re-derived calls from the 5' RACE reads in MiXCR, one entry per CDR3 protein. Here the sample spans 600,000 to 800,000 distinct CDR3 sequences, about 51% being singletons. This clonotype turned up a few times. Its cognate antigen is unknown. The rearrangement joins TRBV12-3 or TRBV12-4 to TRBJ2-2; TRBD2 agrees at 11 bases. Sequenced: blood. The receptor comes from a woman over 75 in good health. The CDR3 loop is CASSFLAGGAGELFF. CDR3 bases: TGTGCCAGCAGTTTCCTAGCGGGAGGAGCCGGGGAGCTGTTTTTT.